A single sample gave rise to the 7 T cell receptor beta chains below, sequenced in a study of identical twins. TCRdb reprocessed the 5' RACE reads with MiXCR, giving one entry per CDR3 protein. Of approximately 300,000 distinct CDR3 sequences listed, roughly 10% were seen once; the top ten hold around 7.1%. These same data were also listed under a study on yellow fever vaccine responses in identical twins.

Sequences were obtained from CD8+ T cells sorted from blood. The receptors come from a woman aged 18-29 years in good health.

This clonotype was recorded a few times. The chain combines TRBV6-5 with TRBJ2-1; tentatively, D is TRBD2 (5 bases). The germline V and J ends were trimmed by 5 bases and 10 bases, with 12 bases remaining between them. In germline, CDR1 is MNHEY, CDR2 SVGAGI. The CDR3 has 12 residues. The chain's CDR3 is CASSPPGLEQFF. DNA of the CDR3: TGTGCCAGCAGTCCGCCTGGACTCGAGCAGTTCTTC.

This clonotype was observed a handful of times. The chain combines TRBV20-1 with TRBJ2-5; TRBD2 matches at 9 bases. Germline CDR1 DFQATT, CDR2 SNEGSKA (reference sequence). V was pared by 0 bases and J by 2 bases, with 4 bases of the junction left unmatched. CDR3 length: 15 residues. The CDR3, as DNA: TGCAGTGCTAGAGATTTAGCGGGAGAGCAAGAGACCCAGTACTTC. As protein: CSARDLAGEQETQYF.

This rearrangement joins TRBV13 to TRBJ2-3; 7 bases match TRBD1. Trimming cost V 5 bases and J 2 bases; bases outside gene matches: 4. Germline lookup yields CDR1 PRHDT and CDR2 FYEKMQ (reference sequence). The CDR3 sequence is 14 residues long. The CDR3 reads CASSEGQITDTQYF. The DNA for the CDR3 is TGTGCCAGCAGCGAGGGACAGATCACAGATACGCAGTATTTT.

This clonotype appeared a few times. The chain combines TRBV7-6 with TRBJ2-2; no firm D call. The CDR3 runs to 15 residues. V was shortened by 1 base and J by 2 bases, with 8 bases between the two germline ends. CDR1 SGHVS and CDR2 FNYEAQ come from the germline V gene. CDR3: CASSLVYRNTGELFF. The CDR3 DNA reads TGTGCCAGCAGCTTAGTTTACAGAAACACCGGGGAGCTGTTTTTT.

This clonotype was picked up many times. V usage is TRBV6-6 and J usage is TRBJ2-1; no definite D call. V lost 6 bases to trimming and J lost 12 bases, with 12 bases between them. Germline CDR1 is MNHNY and CDR2 is SVGAGI (reference sequence). The CDR3 covers 11 residues. The CDR3 protein is CASSPDIAQFF. In nucleotides, the CDR3 is TGTGCCAGCAGCCCTGACATTGCGCAGTTCTTC.

The V call is TRBV6-1, the J call TRBJ1-2; D uncertain. Germline V gives CDR1 MNHNS, CDR2 SASEGT. The V gene lost 7 bases and the J gene lost 7 bases, with 16 bases spanning the gap. The CDR3 has 13 amino acids. Written as DNA, the CDR3 is TGTGCCAGCACTCGACCCGGGGATGGTGGCTACACCTTC. Its protein product is CASTRPGDGGYTF.

This clonotype was counted only a few times. The chain carries TRBV24-1 and TRBJ1-1; 9 nucleotides match TRBD1. Trimming at V came to 6 bases and at J to 5 bases, leaving 6 bases not matched to a gene. The CDR3 length is 14 residues. CDR1 and CDR2 from the germline V gene are KGHDR and SFDVKD. CDR3 amino acids: CATSSGTGRTEAFF. Here the CDR3 DNA reads TGTGCCACCAGTTCCGGGACAGGGAGAACTGAAGCTTTCTTT.